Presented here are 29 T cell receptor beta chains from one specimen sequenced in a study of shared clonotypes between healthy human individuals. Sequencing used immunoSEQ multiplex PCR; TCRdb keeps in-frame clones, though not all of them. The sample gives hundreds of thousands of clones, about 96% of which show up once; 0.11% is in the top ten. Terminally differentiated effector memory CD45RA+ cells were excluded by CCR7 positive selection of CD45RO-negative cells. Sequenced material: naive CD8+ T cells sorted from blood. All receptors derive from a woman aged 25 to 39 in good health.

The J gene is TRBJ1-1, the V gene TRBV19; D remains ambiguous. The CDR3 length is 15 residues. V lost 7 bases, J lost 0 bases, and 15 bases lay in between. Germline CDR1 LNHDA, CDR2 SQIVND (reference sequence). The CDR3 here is CASTPPAGMNTEAFF. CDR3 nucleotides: TGTGCCAGTACCCCTCCGGCCGGAATGAACACTGAAGCTTTCTTT. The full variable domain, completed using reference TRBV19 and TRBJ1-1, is DGGITQSPKYLFRKEGQNVTLSCEQNLNHDAMYWYRQDPGQGLRLIYYSQIVNDFQKGDIAEGYSVSREKKESFPLTVTSAQKNPTAFYLCASTPPAGMNTEAFFGQGTRLTVV.

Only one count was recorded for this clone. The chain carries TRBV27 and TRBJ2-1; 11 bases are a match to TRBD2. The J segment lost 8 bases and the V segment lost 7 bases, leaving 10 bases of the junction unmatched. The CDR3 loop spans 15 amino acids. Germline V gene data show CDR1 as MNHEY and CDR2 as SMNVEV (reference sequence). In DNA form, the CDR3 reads TGTGCCAGCACCGTAGCGGGAGGGCCCGGGTATGAGCAGTTCTTC. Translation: CASTVAGGPGYEQFF.

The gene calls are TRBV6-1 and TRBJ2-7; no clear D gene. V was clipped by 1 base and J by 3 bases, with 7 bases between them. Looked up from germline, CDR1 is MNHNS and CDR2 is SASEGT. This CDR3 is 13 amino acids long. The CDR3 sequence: CASSEGRNYEQYF. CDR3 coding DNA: TGTGCCAGCAGTGAAGGGAGAAACTACGAGCAGTACTTC.

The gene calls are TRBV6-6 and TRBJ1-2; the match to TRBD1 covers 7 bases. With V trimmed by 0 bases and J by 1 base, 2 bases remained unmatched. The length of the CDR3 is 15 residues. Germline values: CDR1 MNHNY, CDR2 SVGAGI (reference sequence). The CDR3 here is CASSYSDRLNYGYTF. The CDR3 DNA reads TGTGCCAGCAGTTACTCGGACAGGCTTAACTATGGCTACACCTTC.

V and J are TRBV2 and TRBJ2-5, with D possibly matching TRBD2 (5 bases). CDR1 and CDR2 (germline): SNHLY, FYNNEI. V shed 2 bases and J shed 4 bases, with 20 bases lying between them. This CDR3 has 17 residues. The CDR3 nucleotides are TGTGCCAGCAGTGAAATGGGTTTGAGGGAGTCTGCAGAGACCCAGTACTTC. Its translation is CASSEMGLRESAETQYF. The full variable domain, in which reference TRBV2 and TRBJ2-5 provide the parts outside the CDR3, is EPEVTQTPSHQVTQMGQEVILRCVPISNHLYFYWYRQILGQKVEFLVSFYNNEISEKSEIFDDQFSVERPDGSNFTLKIRSTKLEDSAMYFCASSEMGLRESAETQYFGPGTRLLVL.

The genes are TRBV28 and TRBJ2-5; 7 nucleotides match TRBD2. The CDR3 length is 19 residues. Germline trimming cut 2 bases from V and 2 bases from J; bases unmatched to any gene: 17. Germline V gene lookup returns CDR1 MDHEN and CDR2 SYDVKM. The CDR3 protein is CASSLQGSAGRGLQETQYF. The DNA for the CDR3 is TGTGCCAGCAGTTTACAAGGGTCCGCGGGGAGGGGACTTCAAGAGACCCAGTACTTC.

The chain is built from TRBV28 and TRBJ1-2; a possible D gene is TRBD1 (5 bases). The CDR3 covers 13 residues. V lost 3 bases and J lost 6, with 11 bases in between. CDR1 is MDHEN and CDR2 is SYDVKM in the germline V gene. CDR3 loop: CASSFRVDNGYTF. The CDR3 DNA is TGTGCCAGCAGTTTCAGGGTTGACAATGGCTACACCTTC.

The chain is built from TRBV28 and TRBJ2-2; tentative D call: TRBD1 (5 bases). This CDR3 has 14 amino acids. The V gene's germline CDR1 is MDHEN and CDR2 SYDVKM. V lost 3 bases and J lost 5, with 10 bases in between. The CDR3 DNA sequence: TGTGCCAGCAGTTTGTACAGGCCGACCGGGGAGCTGTTTTTT. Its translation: CASSLYRPTGELFF.

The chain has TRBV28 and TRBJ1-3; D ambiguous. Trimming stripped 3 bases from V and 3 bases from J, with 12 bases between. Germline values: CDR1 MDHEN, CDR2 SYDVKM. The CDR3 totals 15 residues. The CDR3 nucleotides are TGTGCCAGCAGTTTCACCCTGGCCCTTGGAAACACCATATATTTT. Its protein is CASSFTLALGNTIYF.

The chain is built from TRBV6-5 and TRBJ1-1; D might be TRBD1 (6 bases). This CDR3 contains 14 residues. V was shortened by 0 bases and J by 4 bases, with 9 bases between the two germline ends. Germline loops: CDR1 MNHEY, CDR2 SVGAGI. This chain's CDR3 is CASSYSEGVTEAFF. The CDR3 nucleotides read TGTGCCAGCAGTTACTCTGAGGGGGTCACTGAAGCTTTCTTT.

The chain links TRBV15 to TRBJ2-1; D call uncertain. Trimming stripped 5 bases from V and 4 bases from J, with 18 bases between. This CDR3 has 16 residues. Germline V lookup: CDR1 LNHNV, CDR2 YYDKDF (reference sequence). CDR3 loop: CATSSRMVDRYNEQFF. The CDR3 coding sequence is TGTGCCACCAGCTCCCGGATGGTGGATCGGTACAATGAGCAGTTCTTC.

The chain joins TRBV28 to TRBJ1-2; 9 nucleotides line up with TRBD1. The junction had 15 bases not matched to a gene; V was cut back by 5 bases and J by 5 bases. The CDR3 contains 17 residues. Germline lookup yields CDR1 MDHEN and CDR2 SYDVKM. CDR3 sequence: CASSTHLITGTGYGYTF. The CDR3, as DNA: TGTGCCAGCAGTACACACCTAATTACCGGGACAGGGTATGGCTACACCTTC.

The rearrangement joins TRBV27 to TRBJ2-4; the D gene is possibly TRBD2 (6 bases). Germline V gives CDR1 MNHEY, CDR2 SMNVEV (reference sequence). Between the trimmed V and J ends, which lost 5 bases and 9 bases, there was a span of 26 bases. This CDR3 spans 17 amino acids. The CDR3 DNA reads TGTGCCAGCAGTAACAAATCTCTGCGGGTCGGGGGTCGCATTCAGTACTTC. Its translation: CASSNKSLRVGGRIQYF.

The CDR3 sequence is CASRPGAGDGETQYF. CDR3 coding DNA: TGTGCCAGCAGACCAGGAGCGGGAGATGGAGAGACCCAGTACTTC. This chain joins TRBV2 and TRBJ2-5; 8 bases map to TRBD2. The J segment lost 4 bases and the V segment lost 6 bases, leaving 10 bases of the junction unmatched. Per germline, CDR1 SNHLY and CDR2 FYNNEI. CDR3 length: 15 residues.

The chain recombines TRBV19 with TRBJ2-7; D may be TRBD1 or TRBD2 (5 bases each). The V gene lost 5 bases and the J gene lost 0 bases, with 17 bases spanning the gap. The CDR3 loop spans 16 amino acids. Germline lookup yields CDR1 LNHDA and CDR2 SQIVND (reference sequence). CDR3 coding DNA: TGTGCCAGTAGTTCCCTCGGGGACCAGGGCTCCTACGAGCAGTACTTC. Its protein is CASSSLGDQGSYEQYF.

The CDR3 sequence is CASSRLGGGYGYTF. CDR3 sequence (DNA): TGTGCCAGCAGTCGACTAGGGGGCGGGTATGGCTACACCTTC. The chain uses TRBV28 and TRBJ1-2; 7 bases agree with TRBD1. This CDR3 comprises 14 residues. Germline CDR1 and CDR2: MDHEN and SYDVKM. The V segment lost 5 bases and the J segment 5 bases; nucleotides outside the gene matches: 8.

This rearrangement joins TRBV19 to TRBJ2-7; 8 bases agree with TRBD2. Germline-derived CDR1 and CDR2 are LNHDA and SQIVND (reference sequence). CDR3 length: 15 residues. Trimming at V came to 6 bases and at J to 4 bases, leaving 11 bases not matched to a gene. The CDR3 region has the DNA TGTGCCAGTAGGGGAGCGGGAGACGTAGAATACGAGCAGTACTTC. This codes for CASRGAGDVEYEQYF. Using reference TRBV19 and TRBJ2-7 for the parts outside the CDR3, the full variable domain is DGGITQSPKYLFRKEGQNVTLSCEQNLNHDAMYWYRQDPGQGLRLIYYSQIVNDFQKGDIAEGYSVSREKKESFPLTVTSAQKNPTAFYLCASRGAGDVEYEQYFGPGTRLTVT.

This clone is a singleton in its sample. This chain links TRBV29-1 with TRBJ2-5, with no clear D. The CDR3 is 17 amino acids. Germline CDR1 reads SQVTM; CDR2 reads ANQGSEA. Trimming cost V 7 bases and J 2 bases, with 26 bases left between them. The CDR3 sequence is CSDTETTERMPQETQYF. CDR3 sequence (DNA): TGCAGCGACACAGAGACAACAGAAAGAATGCCTCAAGAGACCCAGTACTTC. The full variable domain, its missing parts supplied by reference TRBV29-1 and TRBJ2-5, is SAVISQKPSRDICQRGTSLTIQCQVDSQVTMMFWYRQQPGQSLTLIATANQGSEATYESGFVIDKFPISRPNLTFSTLTVSNMSPEDSSIYLCSDTETTERMPQETQYFGPGTRLLVL.

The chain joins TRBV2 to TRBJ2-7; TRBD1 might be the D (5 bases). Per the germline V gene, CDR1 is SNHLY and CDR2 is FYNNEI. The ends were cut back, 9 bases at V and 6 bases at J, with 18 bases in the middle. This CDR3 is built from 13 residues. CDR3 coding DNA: TGTGCCAGTAGACAGCCGGCTTCTTTCGAGCAGTACTTC. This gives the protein CASRQPASFEQYF.

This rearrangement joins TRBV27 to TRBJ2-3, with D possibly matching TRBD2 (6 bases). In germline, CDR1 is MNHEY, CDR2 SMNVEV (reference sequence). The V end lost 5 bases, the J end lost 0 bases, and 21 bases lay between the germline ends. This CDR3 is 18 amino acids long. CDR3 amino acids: CASSPLGAGGMSTDTQYF. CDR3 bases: TGTGCCAGCAGTCCTCTCGGGGCGGGCGGGATGAGCACAGATACGCAGTATTTT.

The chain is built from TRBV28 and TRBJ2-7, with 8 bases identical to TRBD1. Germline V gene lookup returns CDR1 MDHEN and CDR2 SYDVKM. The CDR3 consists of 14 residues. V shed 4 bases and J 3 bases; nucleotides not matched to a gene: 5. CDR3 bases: TGTGCCAGCAGTTCCCCGGACAGGGACTACGAGCAGTACTTC. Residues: CASSSPDRDYEQYF.

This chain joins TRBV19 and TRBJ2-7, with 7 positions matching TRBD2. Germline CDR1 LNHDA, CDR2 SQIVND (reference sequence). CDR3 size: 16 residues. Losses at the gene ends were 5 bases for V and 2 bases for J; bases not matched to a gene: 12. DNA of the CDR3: TGTGCCAGTAGTTCACTCCCTGGGGGGGAACCCTACGAGCAGTACTTC. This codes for CASSSLPGGEPYEQYF.

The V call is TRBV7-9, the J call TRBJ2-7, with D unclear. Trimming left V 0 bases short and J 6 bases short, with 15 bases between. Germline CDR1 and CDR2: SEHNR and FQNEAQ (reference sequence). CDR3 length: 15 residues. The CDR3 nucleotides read TGTGCCAGCAGCTTAGCCTTAGCTGGGTTAGTCGAGCAGTACTTC. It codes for CASSLALAGLVEQYF.

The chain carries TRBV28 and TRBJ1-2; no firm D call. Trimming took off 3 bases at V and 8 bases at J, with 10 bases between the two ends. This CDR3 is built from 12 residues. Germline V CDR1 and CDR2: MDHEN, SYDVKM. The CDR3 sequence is CASSFGRGGYTF. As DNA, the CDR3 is TGTGCCAGCAGTTTTGGCAGAGGAGGCTACACCTTC.

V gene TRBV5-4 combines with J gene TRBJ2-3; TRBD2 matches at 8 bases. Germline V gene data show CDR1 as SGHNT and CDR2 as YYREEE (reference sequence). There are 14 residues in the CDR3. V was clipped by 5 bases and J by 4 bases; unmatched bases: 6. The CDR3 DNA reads TGTGCCAGCAGGCAGGTCGGGGGGGCAGATACGCAGTATTTT. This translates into CASRQVGGADTQYF.

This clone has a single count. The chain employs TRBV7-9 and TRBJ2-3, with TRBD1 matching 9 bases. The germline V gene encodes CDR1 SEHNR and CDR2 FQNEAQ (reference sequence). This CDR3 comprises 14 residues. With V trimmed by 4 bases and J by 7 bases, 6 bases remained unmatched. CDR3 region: CASSSTGGDHTQYF. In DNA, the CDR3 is TGTGCCAGCAGCTCCACAGGGGGCGATCATACGCAGTATTTT.

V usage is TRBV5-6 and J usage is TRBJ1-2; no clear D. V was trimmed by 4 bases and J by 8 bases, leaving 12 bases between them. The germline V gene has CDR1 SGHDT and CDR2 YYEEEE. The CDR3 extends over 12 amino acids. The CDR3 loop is CASSPTPGGYTF. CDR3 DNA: TGTGCCAGCAGCCCCACCCCTGGGGGCTACACCTTC.

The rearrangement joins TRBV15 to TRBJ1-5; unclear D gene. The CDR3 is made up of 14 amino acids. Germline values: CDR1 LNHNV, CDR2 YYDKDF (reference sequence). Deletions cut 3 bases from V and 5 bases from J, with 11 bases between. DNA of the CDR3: TGTGCCACCAGCAGCGGCAGGCAATATCAGCCCCAGCATTTT. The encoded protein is CATSSGRQYQPQHF.

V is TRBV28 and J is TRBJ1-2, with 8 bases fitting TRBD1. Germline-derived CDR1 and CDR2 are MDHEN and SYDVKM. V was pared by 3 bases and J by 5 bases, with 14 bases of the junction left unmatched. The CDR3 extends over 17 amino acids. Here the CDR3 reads CASSFWAGGYPEYGYTF. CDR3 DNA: TGTGCCAGCAGTTTTTGGGCAGGGGGCTACCCTGAATATGGCTACACCTTC.